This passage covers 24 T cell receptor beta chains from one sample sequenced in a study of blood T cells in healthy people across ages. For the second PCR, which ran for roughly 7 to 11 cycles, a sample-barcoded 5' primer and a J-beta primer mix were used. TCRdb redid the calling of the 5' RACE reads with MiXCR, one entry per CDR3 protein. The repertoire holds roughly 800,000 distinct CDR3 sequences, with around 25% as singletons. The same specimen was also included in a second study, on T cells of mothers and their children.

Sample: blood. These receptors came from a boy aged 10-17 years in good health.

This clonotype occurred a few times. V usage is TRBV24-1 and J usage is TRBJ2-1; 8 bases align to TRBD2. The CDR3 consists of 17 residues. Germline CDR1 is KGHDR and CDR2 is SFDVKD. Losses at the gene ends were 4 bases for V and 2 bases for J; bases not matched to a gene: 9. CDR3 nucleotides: TGTGCCACCAGTGACGCCGGATCGGGAGGGACCTACAATGAGCAGTTCTTC. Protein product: CATSDAGSGGTYNEQFF.

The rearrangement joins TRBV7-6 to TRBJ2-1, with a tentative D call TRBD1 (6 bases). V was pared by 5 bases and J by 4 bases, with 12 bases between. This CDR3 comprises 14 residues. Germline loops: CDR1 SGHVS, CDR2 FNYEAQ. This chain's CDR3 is CASSPHQGYNEQFF. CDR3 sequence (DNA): TGTGCCAGCAGCCCCCACCAGGGGTACAATGAGCAGTTCTTC.

The CDR3, as DNA: TGCAGTGCTAGAGATTTGGCGTTGTGGGGGGAGACCCAGTACTTC. Translating gives CSARDLALWGETQYF. The gene calls are TRBV20-1 and TRBJ2-5, with D perhaps given as TRBD1 or TRBD2 (5 bases each). Germline V CDR1 and CDR2: DFQATT, SNEGSKA (reference sequence). Between the trimmed V and J ends, which lost 0 bases and 5 bases, there was a span of 16 bases. This CDR3 has 15 residues.

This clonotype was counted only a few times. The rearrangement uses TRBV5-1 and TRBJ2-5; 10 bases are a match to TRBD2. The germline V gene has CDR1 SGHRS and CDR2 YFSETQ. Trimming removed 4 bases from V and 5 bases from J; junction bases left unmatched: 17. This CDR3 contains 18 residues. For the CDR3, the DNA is TGCGCCAGCAGCCCACTTTCTTTCGGACTAGCGGTAGGGGAGACCCAGTACTTC. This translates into CASSPLSFGLAVGETQYF. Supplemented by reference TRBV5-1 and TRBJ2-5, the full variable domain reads KAGVTQTPRYLIKTRGQQVTLSCSPISGHRSVSWYQQTPGQGLQFLFEYFSETQRNKGNFPGRFSGRQFSNSRSEMNVSTLELGDSALYLCASSPLSFGLAVGETQYFGPGTRLLVL.

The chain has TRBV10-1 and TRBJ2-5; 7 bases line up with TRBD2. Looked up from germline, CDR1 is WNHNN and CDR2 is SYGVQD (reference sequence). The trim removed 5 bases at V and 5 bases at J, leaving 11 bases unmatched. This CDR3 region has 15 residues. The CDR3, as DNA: TGCGCCAGCAGTTCGTCGGTCGGGGGGTTGGAGACCCAGTACTTC. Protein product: CASSSSVGGLETQYF.

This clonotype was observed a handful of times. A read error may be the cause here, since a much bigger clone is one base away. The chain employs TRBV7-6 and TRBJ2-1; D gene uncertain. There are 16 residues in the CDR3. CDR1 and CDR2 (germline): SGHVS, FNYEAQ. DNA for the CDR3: TGTGCCAGCGGCTTAGGCACGGGTGTCTACTACAATGAGCAGTTCTTC. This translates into CASGLGTGVYYNEQFF.

CDR3 sequence: CASSSGTAYYEQYF. CDR3 in DNA: TGTGCCAGCAGTTCCGGGACAGCATACTACGAGCAGTACTTC. The chain uses TRBV28 and TRBJ2-5, with 7 bases matching TRBD1. The better agreement between TRBJ2-7 and the DNA end casts doubt on the J call. This CDR3 has 14 amino acids. Germline V gene sequence: CDR1 MDHEN, CDR2 SYDVKM.

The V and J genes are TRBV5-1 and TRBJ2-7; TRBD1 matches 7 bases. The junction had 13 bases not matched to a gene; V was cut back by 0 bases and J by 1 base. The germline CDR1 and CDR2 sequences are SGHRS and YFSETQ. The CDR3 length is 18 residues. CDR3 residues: CASSLEGKGAGGSYEQYF. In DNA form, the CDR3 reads TGCGCCAGCAGCTTGGAGGGAAAGGGGGCAGGTGGATCCTACGAGCAGTACTTC. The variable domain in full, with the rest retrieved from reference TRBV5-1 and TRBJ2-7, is KAGVTQTPRYLIKTRGQQVTLSCSPISGHRSVSWYQQTPGQGLQFLFEYFSETQRNKGNFPGRFSGRQFSNSRSEMNVSTLELGDSALYLCASSLEGKGAGGSYEQYFGPGTRLTVT.

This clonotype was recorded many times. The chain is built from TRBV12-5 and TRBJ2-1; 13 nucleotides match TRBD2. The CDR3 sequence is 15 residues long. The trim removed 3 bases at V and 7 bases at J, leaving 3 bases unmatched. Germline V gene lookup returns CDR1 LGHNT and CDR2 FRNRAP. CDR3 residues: CASGLGTSGENEQFF. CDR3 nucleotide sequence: TGTGCTAGTGGTTTAGGGACTAGCGGGGAAAATGAGCAGTTCTTC.

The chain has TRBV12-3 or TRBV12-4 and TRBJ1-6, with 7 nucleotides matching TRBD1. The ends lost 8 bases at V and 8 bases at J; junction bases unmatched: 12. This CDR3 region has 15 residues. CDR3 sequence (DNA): TGTGCCAGCGGTTCCTCTGGACAGGTAGATTCACCCCTCCACTTT. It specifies CASGSSGQVDSPLHF.

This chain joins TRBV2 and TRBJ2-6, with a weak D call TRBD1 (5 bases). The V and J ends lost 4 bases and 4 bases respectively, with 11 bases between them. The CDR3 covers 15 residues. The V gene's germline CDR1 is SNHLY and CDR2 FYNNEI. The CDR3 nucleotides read TGTGCCAGCAGTGGTTCAGGGATCGGGGCCAACGTCCTGACTTTC. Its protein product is CASSGSGIGANVLTF. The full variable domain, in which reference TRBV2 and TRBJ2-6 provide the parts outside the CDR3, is EPEVTQTPSHQVTQMGQEVILRCVPISNHLYFYWYRQILGQKVEFLVSFYNNEISEKSEIFDDQFSVERPDGSNFTLKIRSTKLEDSAMYFCASSGSGIGANVLTFGAGSRLTVL.

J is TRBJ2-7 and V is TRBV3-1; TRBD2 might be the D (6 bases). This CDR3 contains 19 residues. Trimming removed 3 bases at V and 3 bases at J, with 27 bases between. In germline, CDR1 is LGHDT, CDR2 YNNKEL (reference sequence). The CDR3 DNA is TGTGCCAGCAGCCAGATACCGGGACTGCTCGTACAAAATTTCTACGAGCAGTACTTC. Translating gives CASSQIPGLLVQNFYEQYF.

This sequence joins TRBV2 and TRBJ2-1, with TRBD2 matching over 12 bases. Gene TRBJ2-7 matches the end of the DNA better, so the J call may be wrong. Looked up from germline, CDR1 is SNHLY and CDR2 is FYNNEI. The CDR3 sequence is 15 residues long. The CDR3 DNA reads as TGTGCCAGCGGTACGGGGACTAGCGGGCTCTACGAGCAGTACGTC. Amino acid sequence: CASGTGTSGLYEQYV.

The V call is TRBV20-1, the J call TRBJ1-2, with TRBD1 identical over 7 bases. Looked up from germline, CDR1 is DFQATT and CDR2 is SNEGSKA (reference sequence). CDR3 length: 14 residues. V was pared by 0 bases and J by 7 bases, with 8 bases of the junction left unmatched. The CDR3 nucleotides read TGCAGTGCTAGAGAGGGTGAGGGGGCGGTTGGCTACACCTTC. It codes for CSAREGEGAVGYTF.

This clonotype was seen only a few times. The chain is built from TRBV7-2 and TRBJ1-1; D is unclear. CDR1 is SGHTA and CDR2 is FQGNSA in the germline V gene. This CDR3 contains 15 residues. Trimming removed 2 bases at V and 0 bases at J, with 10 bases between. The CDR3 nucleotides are TGTGCCAGCAGCTTAAACCCAGTTCTGAACACTGAAGCTTTCTTT. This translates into CASSLNPVLNTEAFF. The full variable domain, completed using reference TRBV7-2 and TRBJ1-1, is GAGVSQSPSNKVTEKGKDVELRCDPISGHTALYWYRQSLGQGLEFLIYFQGNSAPDKSGLPSDRFSAERTGGSVSTLTIQRTQQEDSAVYLCASSLNPVLNTEAFFGQGTRLTVV.

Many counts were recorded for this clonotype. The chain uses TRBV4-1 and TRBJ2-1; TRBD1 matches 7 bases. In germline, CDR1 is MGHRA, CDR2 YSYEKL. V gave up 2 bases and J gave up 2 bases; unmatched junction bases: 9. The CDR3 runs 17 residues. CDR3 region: CASSQFTGTETYNEQFF. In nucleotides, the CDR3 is TGCGCCAGCAGCCAATTCACCGGGACAGAAACCTACAATGAGCAGTTCTTC.

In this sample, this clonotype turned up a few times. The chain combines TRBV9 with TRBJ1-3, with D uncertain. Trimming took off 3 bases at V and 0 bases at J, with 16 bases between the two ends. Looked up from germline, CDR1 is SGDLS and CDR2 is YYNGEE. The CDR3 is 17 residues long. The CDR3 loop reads CASSEGGGPSSGNTIYF. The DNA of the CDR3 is TGTGCCAGCAGCGAGGGAGGAGGCCCCAGCTCTGGAAACACCATATATTTT. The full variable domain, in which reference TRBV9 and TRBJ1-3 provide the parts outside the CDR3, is DSGVTQTPKHLITATGQRVTLRCSPRSGDLSVYWYQQSLDQGLQFLIQYYNGEERAKGNILERFSAQQFPDLHSELNLSSLELGDSALYFCASSEGGGPSSGNTIYFGEGSWLTVV.

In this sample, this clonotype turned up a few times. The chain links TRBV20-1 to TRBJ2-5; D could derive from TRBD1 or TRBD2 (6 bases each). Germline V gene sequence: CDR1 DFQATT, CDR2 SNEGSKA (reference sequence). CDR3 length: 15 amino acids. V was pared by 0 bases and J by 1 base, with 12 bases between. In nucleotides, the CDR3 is TGCAGTGCTAGAGATAGTTGGGGGGCCCAAGAGACCCAGTACTTC. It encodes CSARDSWGAQETQYF.

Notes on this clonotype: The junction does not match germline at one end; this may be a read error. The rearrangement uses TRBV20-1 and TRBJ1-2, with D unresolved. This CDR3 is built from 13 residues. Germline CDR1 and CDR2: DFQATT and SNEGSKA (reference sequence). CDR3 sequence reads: CSTSLTGPYGYTF. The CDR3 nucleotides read TGCAGTACTAGCCTCACCGGGCCTTATGGCTACACCTTC.

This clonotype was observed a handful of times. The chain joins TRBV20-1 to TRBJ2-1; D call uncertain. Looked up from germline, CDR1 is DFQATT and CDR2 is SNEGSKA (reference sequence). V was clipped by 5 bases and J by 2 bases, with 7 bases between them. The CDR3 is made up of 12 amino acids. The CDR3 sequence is CSAQIAYNEQFF. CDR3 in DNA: TGCAGTGCTCAAATTGCCTACAATGAGCAGTTCTTC.

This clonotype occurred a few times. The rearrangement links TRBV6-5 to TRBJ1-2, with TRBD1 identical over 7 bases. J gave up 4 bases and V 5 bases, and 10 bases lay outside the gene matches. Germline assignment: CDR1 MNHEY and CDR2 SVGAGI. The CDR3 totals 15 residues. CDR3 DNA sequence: TGTGCCAGCAGTCGCGCCGAGACAGGGTTCTATGGCTACACCTTC. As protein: CASSRAETGFYGYTF.

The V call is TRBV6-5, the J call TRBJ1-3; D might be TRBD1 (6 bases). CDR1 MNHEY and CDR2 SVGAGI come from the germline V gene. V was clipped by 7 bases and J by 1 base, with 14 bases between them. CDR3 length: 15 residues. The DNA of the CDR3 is TGTGCCAGCACCGACAGGTGGAGGTCTGGAAACACCATATATTTT. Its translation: CASTDRWRSGNTIYF.

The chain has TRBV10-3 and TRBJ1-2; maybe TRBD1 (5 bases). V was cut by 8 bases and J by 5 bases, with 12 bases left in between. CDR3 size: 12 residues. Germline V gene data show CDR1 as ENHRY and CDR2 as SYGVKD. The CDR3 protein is CAIGDREYGYTF. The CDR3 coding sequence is TGTGCCATCGGAGACAGAGAGTATGGCTACACCTTC.

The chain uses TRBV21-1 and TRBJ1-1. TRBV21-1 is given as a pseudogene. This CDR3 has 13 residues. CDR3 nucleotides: TGTGCCGGGTTAGAGGGACGATCCACTGAAGCTTTCTTT. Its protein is CAGLEGRSTEAFF.